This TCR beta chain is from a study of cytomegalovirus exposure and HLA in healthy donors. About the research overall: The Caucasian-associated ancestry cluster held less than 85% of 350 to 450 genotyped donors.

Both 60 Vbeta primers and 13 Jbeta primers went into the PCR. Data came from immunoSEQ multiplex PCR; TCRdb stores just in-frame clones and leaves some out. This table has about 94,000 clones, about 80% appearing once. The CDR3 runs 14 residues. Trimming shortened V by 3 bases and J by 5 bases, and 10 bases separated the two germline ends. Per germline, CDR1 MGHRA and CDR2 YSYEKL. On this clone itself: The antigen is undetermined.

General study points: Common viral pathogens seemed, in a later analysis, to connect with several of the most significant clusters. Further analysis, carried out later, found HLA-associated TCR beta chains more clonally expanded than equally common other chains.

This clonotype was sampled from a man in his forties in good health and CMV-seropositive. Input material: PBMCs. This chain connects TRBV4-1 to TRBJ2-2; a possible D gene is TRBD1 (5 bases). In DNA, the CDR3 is TGCGCCAGCAGCCAGCAGGGTGGTACCGGGGAGCTGTTTTTT. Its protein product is CASSQQGGTGELFF.